A single TCR beta chain is shown here with its context. The data were obtained in a study of blood T cell repertoires in COVID-19. Turning to the study itself: Material from acute and convalescent COVID-19 was sourced from the United States, Italy and Spain. The cDNA or gDNA used as material had been derived from T cells, B-cell-depleted T cells, or PBMCs.

CDR3 length: 13 amino acids. CDR1 LNHNV and CDR2 YYDKDF come from the germline V gene (reference sequence). V dropped 2 bases and J dropped 10 bases, with 12 bases sitting between them. Study processing details: Amplification with reference gene primers provided the estimates of nucleated cell counts. The data were produced by immunoSEQ multiplex PCR, yet TCRdb's version contains in-frame clones alone and is incomplete. For V, J and clone size, that table is used; D and trimming come from the DNA. The data show 200,000 to 300,000 clones, around 85% seen once. The chain carries TRBV15 and TRBJ2-1; TRBD1 might be the D (5 bases). The TCR comes from a woman of 80 years or more with acute or convalescent COVID-19. What was sequenced was peripheral blood. CDR3 sequence: CATSRFDRVEQFF. The CDR3 DNA reads TGTGCCACCAGCAGATTCGACAGAGTAGAGCAGTTCTTC. The full variable domain, its missing parts supplied by reference TRBV15 and TRBJ2-1, is DAMVIQNPRYQVTQFGKPVTLSCSQTLNHNVMYWYQQKSSQAPKLLFHYYDKDFNNEADTPDNFQSRRPNTSFCFLDIRSPGLGDTAMYLCATSRFDRVEQFFGPGTRLTVL.